This T cell receptor (beta chain) was recovered during a study of Graves' ophthalmopathy and Graves' hyperthyroidism (dated 2018 in TCRdb). Some background on the complete study: Peripheral blood was collected before any treatment was given, at the time of initial diagnosis. An independent validation cohort comprised some 19 hyperthyroidism patients and about 16 patients who later progressed from hyperthyroidism to ophthalmopathy. To explore V-J signatures distinguishing ophthalmopathy from hyperthyroidism, a discovery set of approximately 100 patients (roughly 45 ophthalmopathy, over 55 stable hyperthyroidism) was enrolled. Following sampling, methimazole starting at 30 mg daily was administered to hyperthyroidism patients, and high-dose intravenous methylprednisolone was administered to ophthalmopathy patients. The 75 to 100 discovery patients were divided at random into training and test sets in a 7:3 ratio. The study used TCR beta repertoire signatures to distinguish Graves' ophthalmopathy from Graves' hyperthyroidism and to predict progression to ophthalmopathy. In total, 135 blood samples were TCR-sequenced: fewer than 50 ophthalmopathy, under 85 hyperthyroidism and some 17 hyperthyroidism-to-ophthalmopathy patients. T-cell repertoires of thyroid tissue and blood were compared in 5 or 6 hyperthyroidism patients. On the study overall, not on this receptor specifically: Sample size was not predetermined statistically, and investigators were not blinded to group allocation. In validation, the model predicted ophthalmopathy progression with over 60% sensitivity and about 73% specificity; 12 predicted patients were CT-confirmed with GO in a median of roughly 6.8 months. Most of the expanded thyroid clonotypes with a frequency above 0.001 were also detected in blood, and it was suggested that the thyroid immune response may be reflected by blood repertoires. In cross-validation, the 13-signature model distinguished ophthalmopathy from stable hyperthyroidism with about 90% sensitivity and around 81% specificity, and in the test set the corresponding values were approximately 80% and 68%.

Details on this clonotype: The antigen it binds to is not known. Base qualities are not at hand, and no much larger clone is one base apart.

The CDR3 covers 14 residues, taking in both the cysteine and the phenylalanine. The only DNA kept is the CDR3, 42 bases in frame from the first base. V drops 6 bases and J drops 4 bases, leaving 15 bases in between. Patients with ophthalmopathy had moderately to severely active disease, with a Clinical Activity Score of 3 or more, a NOSPECS grade of 4 or more, and a disease duration of less than 3 months. Anyone with other autoimmune diseases, uncontrolled infections, pregnancy or lactation was excluded from the study. Diagnosis relied on clinical symptoms, serum thyroxine, TRAb, thyroid ultrasound and orbital computed tomography. Using Ficoll-Paque density gradient centrifugation, PBMCs were isolated from 9 to 10 ml of fresh peripheral blood. Trizol reagent was used to extract the total RNA, and its quality was then checked on an Agilent 2100 Bioanalyzer. TCR beta CDR3 regions were amplified from RNA transcripts for repertoire sequencing. The first round of RT-PCR was done with HTBI primers and the Qiagen OneStep RT-PCR kit, and was followed by a second round of multiplex PCR, then size selection and purification. Sequencing of the libraries was carried out on an Illumina HiSeq2000 in paired-end mode with 100 bp reads. In the source study's methods: Reads were processed with SOAPnuke, discarding reads with adapters, uncalled bases, mean Phred below 15, or no exact constant-primer or identifier match. High-quality paired reads were merged with COPE v1.2.5. Each unique nucleotide sequence was defined as a clonotype, and clonotypes were aligned to IMGT TRB V, D and J references with MiTCR v1.1. The analysis was limited to V-J combinations with a frequency above 0.0001, which together covered 98% to 99.2% of repertoires. A TCR clonal expansion and chaos score per V-J combination was defined as the ratio of F50 clonal expansion to chaos observed in the TCRdist matrix. Welch's t-statistics and random forest were used to reduce features to 13 V-J combinations, which were fed into a naive Bayes classifier. The Morisita-Horn index was used to measure how similar the thyroid and blood repertoires were. The public reads were quality trimmed at Q25 with fastp and then assembled into clones with MiXCR by TCRdb, keeping productive beta chains. Identical CDR3 proteins give one entry, which carries the most common genes and DNA. The V and J calls follow TCRdb's processing rather than the paper's. Across this sample there are about 170,000 distinct CDR3 sequences, with roughly two fifths seen only once. Around 5.8% of the sample rests with the top ten.

The sample consisted of peripheral blood. This receptor was taken from a woman aged 40 to 55 with Graves' ophthalmopathy. Donor details come from another sample of the same person, matched by shared clones. Here the chain combines TRBV12-3 or TRBV12-4 and TRBJ1-2; the best D guess is TRBD1, with 5 bases matching. The nucleotide sequence is TGTGCCAGCAGCTGGCTGGGACCCATCTATGGCTACACCTTC. This sequence encodes CASSWLGPIYGYTF.